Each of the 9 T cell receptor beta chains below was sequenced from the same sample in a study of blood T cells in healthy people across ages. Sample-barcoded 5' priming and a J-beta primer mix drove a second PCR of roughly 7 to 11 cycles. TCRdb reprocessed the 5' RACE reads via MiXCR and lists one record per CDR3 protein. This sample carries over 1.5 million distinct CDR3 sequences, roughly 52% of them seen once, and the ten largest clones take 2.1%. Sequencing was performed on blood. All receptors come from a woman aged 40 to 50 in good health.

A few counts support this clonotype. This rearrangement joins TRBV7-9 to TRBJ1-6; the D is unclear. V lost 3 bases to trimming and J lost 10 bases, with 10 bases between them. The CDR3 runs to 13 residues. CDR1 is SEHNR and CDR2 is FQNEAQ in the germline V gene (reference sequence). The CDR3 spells CASSLEEFSPLHF. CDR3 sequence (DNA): TGTGCCAGCAGCTTGGAAGAGTTCTCACCCCTCCACTTT.

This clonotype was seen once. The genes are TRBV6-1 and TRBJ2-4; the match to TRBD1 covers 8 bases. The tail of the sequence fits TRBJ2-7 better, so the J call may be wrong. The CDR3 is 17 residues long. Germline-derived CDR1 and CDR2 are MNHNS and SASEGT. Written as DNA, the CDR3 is TGTGCCAGCAGTGAGAGCAGGGGGCTAGTGCGGGGTTACGAGCAGTACTTC. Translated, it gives CASSESRGLVRGYEQYF.

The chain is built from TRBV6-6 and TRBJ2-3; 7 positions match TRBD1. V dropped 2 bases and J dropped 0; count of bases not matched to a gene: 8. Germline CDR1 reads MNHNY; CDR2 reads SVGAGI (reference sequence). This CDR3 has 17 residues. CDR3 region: CASSYGDRVASTDTQYF. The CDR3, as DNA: TGTGCCAGCAGTTACGGCGACAGGGTGGCTAGCACAGATACGCAGTATTTT.

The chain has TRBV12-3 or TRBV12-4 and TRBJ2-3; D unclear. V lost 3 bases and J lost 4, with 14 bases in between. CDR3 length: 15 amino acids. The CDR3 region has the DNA TGTGCCAGCAGTTTTTGGGCCATCCCAGCAGATACGCAGTATTTT. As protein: CASSFWAIPADTQYF.

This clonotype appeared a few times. CDR3 amino acids: CASSSKFRDRVPEQYF. The DNA of the CDR3 is TGTGCCAGCAGCTCCAAGTTCCGGGACAGGGTCCCCGAGCAGTACTTC. V is TRBV7-2 and J is TRBJ2-7, with TRBD1 matching over 9 bases. V lost 4 bases to trimming and J lost 6 bases; unmatched junction nucleotides: 13. CDR3 size: 16 residues. Germline CDR1 reads SGHTA; CDR2 reads FQGNSA.

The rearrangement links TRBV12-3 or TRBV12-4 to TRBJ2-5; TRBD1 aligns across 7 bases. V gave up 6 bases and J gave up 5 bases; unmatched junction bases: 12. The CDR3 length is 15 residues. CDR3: CASSLLVTGDETQYF. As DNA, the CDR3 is TGTGCCAGCAGCCTACTTGTAACAGGGGATGAGACCCAGTACTTC.

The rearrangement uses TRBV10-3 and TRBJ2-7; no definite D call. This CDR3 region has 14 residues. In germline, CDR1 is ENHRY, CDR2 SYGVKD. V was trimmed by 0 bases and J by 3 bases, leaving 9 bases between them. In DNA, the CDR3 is TGTGCCATCAGTGAGTCCCGTTACGACTACGAGCAGTACTTC. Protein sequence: CAISESRYDYEQYF.

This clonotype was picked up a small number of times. In nucleotides, the CDR3 is TGTGCCAGCAGCCTATTAGCGGGGATAGTAGAGACCCAGTACTTC. It is translated as CASSLLAGIVETQYF. The J gene is TRBJ2-5, the V gene TRBV11-2, with 8 nucleotides matching TRBD2. Trimming at V came to 5 bases and at J to 4 bases, leaving 9 bases not matched to a gene. Germline CDR1 and CDR2: SGHAT and FQNNGV. The CDR3 sequence is 15 residues long.

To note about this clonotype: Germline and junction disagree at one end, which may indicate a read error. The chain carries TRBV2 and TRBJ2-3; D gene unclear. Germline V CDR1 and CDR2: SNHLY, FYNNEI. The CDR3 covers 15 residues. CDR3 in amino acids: CASSERLGKQFTQYF. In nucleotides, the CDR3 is TGTGCCAGTAGTGAACGATTGGGGAAACAGTTTACGCAGTATTTT.